The rows below give T cell receptor beta chains drawn from one sample of a study of beta chain features in type 1 diabetes. Sequenced by immunoSEQ multiplex PCR; TCRdb stores in-frame clones only, minus some. Seen here are about 240,000 clones, roughly 30% observed once, and the top ten hold under 4.5%. The specimen was central memory CD4+ T cells from blood. Receptors were obtained from a man under 40 in good health. CDR3s include the opening cysteine and the closing phenylalanine or tryptophan. A D gene is named only where the DNA matches it firmly. The size entry is marked missing in some rows and otherwise reads once, few, many or a size class.

TRBJ2-1 | TRBV4-3 | many | TRBD2 | TGCGCCAGCAGCCAAGCGACTAGCGGCTACAATGAGCAGTTCTTC | CASSQATSGYNEQFF
TRBJ1-1 | TRBV6-1 | . | . | TGTGCCAGCCGTCTAACGGACACTGAAGCTTTCTTT | CASRLTDTEAFF
TRBJ2-3 | TRBV9 | . | . | TGTGCCAGCAGCCCCAGGGGCCTCTTCACAGATACGCAGTATTTT | CASSPRGLFTDTQYF
TRBJ2-2 | TRBV11-2 | many | . | TGTGCCAGCCGGCGGGAAGTGACCGGGGAGCTGTTTTTT | CASRREVTGELFF
TRBJ2-3 | TRBV4-3 | . | . | TGCGCCAGCAGCCAAGAGATAGGACAAGATACGCAGTATTTT | CASSQEIGQDTQYF
TRBJ1-2 | TRBV19 | . | . | TGTGCCAGTAGTATGGTGGGACACTATGGCTACACCTTC | CASSMVGHYGYTF
TRBJ1-2 | TRBV11-2 | few | TRBD1 | TGTGCCAGCAGCTTCTCCCGAGGACAGGGTCGCTATGGCTACACCTTC | CASSFSRGQGRYGYTF
TRBJ1-5 | TRBV29-1 | . | . | TGCAGCGTGGCTGAGGGGCTCTCTCAGCCCCAGCATTTT | CSVAEGLSQPQHF
TRBJ2-7 | TRBV28 | few | . | TGTGCCAGCAGTTTACCGGGCGGGGTCTACGAGCAGTACTTC | CASSLPGGVYEQYF
TRBJ2-7 | TRBV19 | . | . | TGTGCCAGTAGTATCGGCAGGTACGAGCAGTACTTC | CASSIGRYEQYF
TRBJ2-5 | TRBV27 | few | TRBD1 | TGTGCCAGCAGTGCGGGACAGGGGGGTCCCGAGACCCAGTACTTC | CASSAGQGGPETQYF
TRBJ1-1 | TRBV10-3 | . | . | TGTGCCATCAGTGTGGGGGTAGGGGCGGAGAACACTGAAGCTTTCTTT | CAISVGVGAENTEAFF
TRBJ2-5 | TRBV30 | . | TRBD2 | TGTGCCTGGCTCTCGGGAGGCCTGCGGGAGACCCAGTACTTC | CAWLSGGLRETQYF
TRBJ2-5 | TRBV28 | . | . | TGTGCCAGCCTTCGGGGGACCCATATTGGCATAGAGACCCAGTACTTC | CASLRGTHIGIETQYF
TRBJ1-1 | TRBV25-1 | . | . | TGTGCCAGCAGTGAATCCCTCGGCGGGGGGCCGAGCACTGAAGCTTTCTTT | CASSESLGGGPSTEAFF
TRBJ2-1 | TRBV5-1 | . | TRBD2 | TGCGCCAGCAGCTCATCCGGGACTAGCGGGAGGACGCAGTTCTTC | CASSSSGTSGRTQFF
TRBJ1-5 | TRBV6-1 | few | . | TGTGCCAGCAGTGTCGTGGGGGCGGATCAGCCCCAGCATTTT | CASSVVGADQPQHF
TRBJ2-7 | TRBV29-1 | few | . | TGCAGCGTTGGTCCAGACTCCTACGAGCAGTACTTC | CSVGPDSYEQYF
TRBJ1-5 | TRBV6-1 | . | TRBD1 | TGTGCCAGCATTGAAGGGACAGGGGGACAGCCCCAGCATTTT | CASIEGTGGQPQHF
TRBJ1-2 | TRBV6-5 | few | . | TGTGCCAGCAGTTACAAGGCGGGTGGCTACACCTTC | CASSYKAGGYTF
TRBJ2-6 | TRBV19 | many | TRBD2 | TGTGCCAGTACTGGACTAGCGGGAGGGCCCTCTGGGGCCAACGTCCTGACTTTC | CASTGLAGGPSGANVLTF
TRBJ1-3 | TRBV12-2 | . | . | TGTGCAAGTCGCCGAGTCCGGTCTTCTACGAACACCATATATTTT | CASRRVRSSTNTIYF
TRBJ2-1 | TRBV29-1 | few | . | TGCAGCGTTGAGCGACAGTCCAATGAGCAGTTCTTC | CSVERQSNEQFF
TRBJ2-7 | TRBV5-6 | . | . | TGTGCCAGCAGCTTTAGCGCCGGAGACATTATAAAGGCGACCTACGAGCAGTACTTC | CASSFSAGDIIKATYEQYF
TRBJ1-5 | TRBV6-6 | . | TRBD1 | TGTGCCAGCCCCACGGACAGGAACAATCAGCCCCAGCATTTT | CASPTDRNNQPQHF
TRBJ2-7 | TRBV30 | few | . | TGTGCCTGGAGAACTCCGACTAGAGCCTACGAGCAGTACTTC | CAWRTPTRAYEQYF
TRBJ2-7 | TRBV4-2 | . | . | TGTGCCAGCAGCCAAGACGCAGGAATGACCTACGAGCAGTACTTC | CASSQDAGMTYEQYF
TRBJ2-7 | TRBV7-2 | few | TRBD2 | TGTGCCAGCAGCCCGTCGGGACTAGCGGGAATTACCTACGAGCAGTACTTC | CASSPSGLAGITYEQYF
TRBJ1-2 | TRBV4-1 | . | TRBD1 | TGCGCCAGCAGCCCCAAAGGGACAGGGAACTATGGCTACACCTTC | CASSPKGTGNYGYTF
TRBJ2-7 | TRBV5-4 | . | . | TGTGCCAGCAGCGAGACCGGGAGTTCCTACGAGCAGTACTTC | CASSETGSSYEQYF
TRBJ2-2 | TRBV6-6 | . | TRBD1 | TGTGCCAGCAGGTCCCCAGGGGGCCTAACCGGGGAGCTGTTTTTT | CASRSPGGLTGELFF
TRBJ2-7 | TRBV29-1 | . | TRBD1 | TGCAGCGTTGACGCGAGACAGGGAGCGGACGAGCAGTACTTC | CSVDARQGADEQYF
TRBJ1-6 | TRBV18 | . | . | TGTGCCAGCTCACCAACAGGGAAACGTTCACCCCTCCACTTT | CASSPTGKRSPLHF
TRBJ2-3 | TRBV13 | few | . | TGTGCCAGCAGCTCGCGCACAGATACGCAGTATTTT | CASSSRTDTQYF
TRBJ1-1 | TRBV28 | . | . | TGTGCCAGCAGTTTAATGGCCACTGAAGCTTTCTTT | CASSLMATEAFF
TRBJ2-1 | TRBV19 | . | . | TGTGCCAGCCATGGCGGGGTGGGAAATGGTGAGCAGTTCTTC | CASHGGVGNGEQFF
TRBJ1-2 | TRBV7-9 | few | . | TGTGCCAGCAGCTTTTCCCCCTCGGGGGCGCCTTATGGCTACACCTTC | CASSFSPSGAPYGYTF
TRBJ2-7 | TRBV27 | . | TRBD1 | TGTGCCAGCAGGCCGATAGCCGGGACAGTCATTAAGGACTTC | CASRPIAGTVIKDF
TRBJ2-3 | TRBV7-2 | . | TRBD2 | TGTGCCAGCAGCTTAGGGCTAGCGGGAGTAGGAGATACGCAGTATTTT | CASSLGLAGVGDTQYF
TRBJ2-7 | TRBV11-3 | . | . | TGTGCCAGCAGCTCTCATGGCTACGAGCAGTACTTC | CASSSHGYEQYF
TRBJ2-1 | TRBV7-9 | few | . | TGTGCCAGCAGCCCCCTAGGGCAGCGTATAAACAATGAGCAGTTCTTC | CASSPLGQRINNEQFF
TRBJ2-2 | TRBV29-1 | . | . | TGCAGCGTTAAAACGACAGTGAACACCGGGGAGCTGTTTTTT | CSVKTTVNTGELFF
TRBJ2-1 | TRBV2 | . | . | TGTGCCAGCAGTGAAAGCGTCTACAATGAGCAGTTCTTC | CASSESVYNEQFF
TRBJ2-7 | TRBV7-9 | . | . | TGTGCCAGCAGCCCAGTTTCACGGCACTCCTACGAGCAGTACTTC | CASSPVSRHSYEQYF
TRBJ1-6 | TRBV10-2 | few | . | TGCGCCAGCAGTCCCAGGGCCGGTAATTCACCCCTCCACTTT | CASSPRAGNSPLHF
TRBJ1-1 | TRBV29-1 | few | TRBD1 | TGCAGCGTTGATCACAGGGGGGGTGACACTGAAGCTTTCTTT | CSVDHRGGDTEAFF
TRBJ2-5 | TRBV12-5 | few | TRBD1 | TGTGCTAGTGGTCATGGACAGGGGGGTTTCGCGGAGACCCAGTACTTC | CASGHGQGGFAETQYF
TRBJ2-7 | TRBV30 | few | TRBD1 | TGTGCCTGGAGTGGAAACAGGGGGCTACTCCACGAGCAGTACTTC | CAWSGNRGLLHEQYF
TRBJ2-5 | TRBV7-9 | . | TRBD1 | TGTGCCAGCAGCTTTGGCGACAGGGGGAGGGAGACCCAGTACTTC | CASSFGDRGRETQYF
TRBJ2-7 | TRBV6-6 | few | . | TGTGCCAGCGGGCGGAGGTCAAACGAGCAGTACTTC | CASGRRSNEQYF
TRBJ2-4 | TRBV2 | few | TRBD2 | TGTGCCAGCAGTGAAGCGGGGGGGACCCTAAACATTCAGTACTTC | CASSEAGGTLNIQYF
TRBJ1-5 | TRBV30 | many | TRBD1 | TGTGCCTGGACCACCCCCCAGGGGGCGGTTCAGCCCCAGCATTTT | CAWTTPQGAVQPQHF
TRBJ2-2 | TRBV10-3 | few | TRBD2 | TGTGCCATCAGACAGCGACTAGCGGGAGGGGACACCGGGGAGCTGTTTTTT | CAIRQRLAGGDTGELFF
TRBJ2-1 | TRBV15 | few | . | TGTGCCACCAGCAGAGATCCCAGCGGGCCCTACAATGAGCAGTTCTTC | CATSRDPSGPYNEQFF
TRBJ2-5 | TRBV7-7 | . | . | TGTGCCAGCAGCACGGCGGAGGGGGCTAGGGGTGAAGAGACCCAGTACTTC | CASSTAEGARGEETQYF
TRBJ2-7 | TRBV28 | many | TRBD1 | TGTGCCAGCAGCGGCACAGGGGGCCATAAGTACGAGCAGTACTTC | CASSGTGGHKYEQYF
TRBJ1-6 | TRBV10-3 | many | . | TGTGCCATCAGGCCGGGACTCGATAATTCACCCCTCCACTTT | CAIRPGLDNSPLHF
TRBJ2-7 | TRBV5-1 | few | . | TGCGCCAGCAGCTTGAAATCGGGAGCCTCCTACGAGCAGTACTTC | CASSLKSGASYEQYF